The 14 T cell receptor beta chains in this list originate from one sample, sequenced in a study of blood T cells in healthy people across ages (dated by TCRdb to the mid-2010s). Libraries were made using 5' RACE. These reads were obtained on an Illumina HiSeq 2500. A second PCR of roughly 7 to 11 cycles was performed with a sample-barcoded 5' primer and a J-beta primer mix. TCRdb reran the public reads through fastp at Q25 and MiXCR, keeping productive beta chains. Rows merge per CDR3 protein into single entries with the most common DNA and genes. The sample data list fewer than 1.5 million distinct CDR3 sequences, and approximately 42% of these were observed just once. The leading ten clones occupy roughly 7.9% of the sample. Sequenced sample: blood. The receptor source for this set is a woman aged 18-29 years in good health.

The chain links TRBV4-1 to TRBJ2-1, with D hard to call. The CDR3 is made up of 12 amino acids. V lost 7 bases, J lost 9 bases, and 13 bases lay in between. Germline CDR1 MGHRA, CDR2 YSYEKL. CDR3 sequence reads: CASTSNWGEQFF. CDR3 DNA: TGCGCCAGCACCTCCAATTGGGGTGAGCAGTTCTTC.

The rearrangement uses TRBV18 and TRBJ2-1; 8 nucleotides align to TRBD2. With 3 bases clipped from V and 9 bases from J, the junction kept 7 bases outside the gene matches. Germline-derived CDR1 and CDR2 are KGHSH and LQKENI. The CDR3 spans 14 residues. This CDR3 is CASSPSTSVGEQFF. CDR3 DNA sequence: TGTGCCAGCTCACCCTCGACTAGCGTCGGTGAGCAGTTCTTC.

This clonotype was detected a few times. The chain carries TRBV20-1 and TRBJ2-7; D not resolved. Germline V CDR1 and CDR2: DFQATT, SNEGSKA (reference sequence). The CDR3 has 14 amino acids. Deletions cut 5 bases from V and 2 bases from J, with 16 bases between. The CDR3 DNA is TGCAGTGCTGCCTCGATTAGGCCCCCCTACGAGCAGTACTTC. This translates into CSAASIRPPYEQYF.

V usage is TRBV7-9 and J usage is TRBJ1-2; no clear D gene. Trimming cost V 0 bases and J 2 bases, with 7 bases left between them. The CDR3 is 14 amino acids. In germline, CDR1 is SEHNR, CDR2 FQNEAQ (reference sequence). The DNA for the CDR3 is TGTGCCAGCAGCTTAGCCGAGGGCAACTATGGCTACACCTTC. Protein: CASSLAEGNYGYTF.

This rearrangement joins TRBV12-3 or TRBV12-4 to TRBJ1-1, with D perhaps matching TRBD1 (5 bases). V was trimmed by 6 bases and J by 4 bases, leaving 9 bases between them. The CDR3 has 12 amino acids. In nucleotides, the CDR3 is TGTGCCAGCAGGTCAGGGCCCACTGAAGCTTTCTTT. This encodes CASRSGPTEAFF.

This clonotype was observed a handful of times. The rearrangement uses TRBV12-3 or TRBV12-4 and TRBJ2-2; possible D gene TRBD2, 5 bases. The CDR3 has 13 residues. V shed 5 bases and J shed 7 bases, with 11 bases lying between them. CDR3 sequence (DNA): TGTGCCAGCAGTCGAGGGTTTGGCGGGGAGCTGTTTTTT. This gives the protein CASSRGFGGELFF.

The V gene is TRBV20-1, the J gene TRBJ1-4, with D unclear. Trimming left V 2 bases short and J 4 bases short, with 20 bases between. The CDR3 totals 17 residues. CDR1 DFQATT and CDR2 SNEGSKA come from the germline V gene (reference sequence). The DNA of the CDR3 is TGCAGTGCTAGACGCTCGGACCCGAGGGATCTTAATGAAAAACTGTTTTTT. This encodes CSARRSDPRDLNEKLFF.

The rearrangement links TRBV5-1 to TRBJ2-3, with 8 bases that match TRBD2. The CDR3 has 17 residues. J gave up 3 bases and V 3 bases, and 12 bases lay outside the gene matches. Per germline, CDR1 SGHRS and CDR2 YFSETQ. The CDR3 loop reads CASSSPGGGPLTDTQYF. CDR3 nucleotides: TGCGCCAGCAGCTCCCCTGGCGGGGGGCCGTTGACAGATACGCAGTATTTT.

This clonotype appeared a few times. V gene TRBV5-5 combines with J gene TRBJ1-2; D is undetermined. The V gene lost 2 bases and the J gene lost 1 base, with 12 bases spanning the gap. CDR3 size: 15 residues. From germline, CDR1 is SGHKS and CDR2 YYEKEE (reference sequence). CDR3 nucleotide sequence: TGTGCCAGCAGCTTCGCGGGTACGGGTAACTATGGCTACACCTTC. Protein sequence: CASSFAGTGNYGYTF.

The chain uses TRBV4-2 and TRBJ2-5; TRBD2 might be the D (5 bases). Trimming cost V 5 bases and J 11 bases, with 24 bases left between them. The CDR3 is made up of 15 amino acids. Germline CDR1 is LGHNA and CDR2 is YNFKEQ. The CDR3 coding sequence is TGTGCCAGCAGCGGCGACTATCCCGAATGGAATGAGCAGTACTTC. Amino acids: CASSGDYPEWNEQYF.

In the case of this clonotype: One end of the junction is discordant with germline, which a read error may explain. This chain connects TRBV5-1 to TRBJ2-1, with D perhaps being TRBD1 or TRBD2 (6 bases each). The closer fit of TRBJ2-5 to the DNA end suggests the J call may be wrong. The V gene's germline CDR1 is SGHRS and CDR2 YFSETQ. The CDR3 extends over 15 amino acids. The CDR3 spells CASSLWGAPQEAQYF. In DNA form, the CDR3 reads TGCGCCAGCAGCTTGTGGGGGGCTCCCCAAGAGGCCCAGTACTTC.

Remarks on this clonotype: The junction and the germline gene differ at one end; a read error may be behind it. V and J are TRBV4-1 and TRBJ2-1; 9 nucleotides align to TRBD1. Germline V gene lookup returns CDR1 MGHRA and CDR2 YSYEKL. CDR3 length: 22 residues. Here the CDR3 DNA reads TGCGCCAGCAGCCAAGTTAGTACAGGGGGCCTCTACGAAAAGAGCTCCTACGATGAGCAGTTCTTC. Protein sequence: CASSQVSTGGLYEKSSYDEQFF.

The chain recombines TRBV20-1 with TRBJ2-3; a weak D match, TRBD2 (6 bases). Germline CDR1 and CDR2: DFQATT and SNEGSKA (reference sequence). The CDR3 is 14 residues long. Trimming removed 3 bases from V and 1 base from J, with 11 bases in between. This CDR3 is CSASLGLGTDTQYF. The CDR3 DNA reads TGCAGTGCTAGTTTGGGACTGGGCACAGATACGCAGTATTTT.

Note on this clonotype: This sequence may be a read error, since a much larger clone differs from it by one base. This chain uses TRBV20-1 with TRBJ1-5; D is unclear. The CDR3 consists of 10 residues. Germline V gene data show CDR1 as DFQATT and CDR2 as SNEGSKA (reference sequence). The germline V and J ends were trimmed by 5 bases and 11 bases, with 10 bases remaining between them. The CDR3 bases are TGCAGTGCTTCGGGCAGGACCCAGCATTTT. Translating gives CSASGRTQHF.